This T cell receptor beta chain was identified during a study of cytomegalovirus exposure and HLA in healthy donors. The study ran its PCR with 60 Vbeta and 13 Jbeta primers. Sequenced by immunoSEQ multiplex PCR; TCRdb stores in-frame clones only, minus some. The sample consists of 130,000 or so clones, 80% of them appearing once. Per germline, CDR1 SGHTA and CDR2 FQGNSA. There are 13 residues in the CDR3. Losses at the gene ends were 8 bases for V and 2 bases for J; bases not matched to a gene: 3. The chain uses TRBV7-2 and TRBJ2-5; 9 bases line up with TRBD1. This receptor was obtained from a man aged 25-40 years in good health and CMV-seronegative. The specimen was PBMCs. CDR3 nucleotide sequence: TGTGCCAGCGGGACAGGGAGGCAAGAGACCCAGTACTTC. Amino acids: CASGTGRQETQYF.